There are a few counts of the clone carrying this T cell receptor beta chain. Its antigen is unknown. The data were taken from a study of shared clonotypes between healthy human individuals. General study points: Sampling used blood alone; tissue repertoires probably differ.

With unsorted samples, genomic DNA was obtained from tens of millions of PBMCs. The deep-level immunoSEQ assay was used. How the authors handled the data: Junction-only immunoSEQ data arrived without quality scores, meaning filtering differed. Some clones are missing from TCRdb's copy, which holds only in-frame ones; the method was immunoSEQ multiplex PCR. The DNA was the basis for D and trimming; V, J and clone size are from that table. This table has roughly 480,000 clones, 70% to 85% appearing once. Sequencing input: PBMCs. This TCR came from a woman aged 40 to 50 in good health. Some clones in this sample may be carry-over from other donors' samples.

CDR3 in amino acids: CASSYSRLAGTYEQYF. In DNA form, the CDR3 reads TGTGCCAGCAGTTACTCGAGACTAGCGGGAACCTACGAGCAGTACTTC. V is TRBV6-5 and J is TRBJ2-7; 11 bases agree with TRBD2. This CDR3 comprises 16 residues. The ends lost 0 bases at V and 2 bases at J; junction bases unmatched: 3. From germline, CDR1 is MNHEY and CDR2 SVGAGI.